These 7 T cell receptor beta chains were all obtained from the same sample, sequenced in a study of cytomegalovirus exposure and HLA in healthy donors listed by TCRdb under 2017. Libraries came from the immunoSEQ multiplex PCR assay. A mixture of 60 forward primers for TCR Vbeta segments and 13 reverse primers for TCR Jbeta segments was used in the multiplex PCR. The table was pulled from immuneACCESS by TCRdb, which kept in-frame rearrangements only. Such tables lose some clones; where checked, under half of the loss comes from unresolved V genes, and the rest has no known cause. In all, the sample holds 150,000 or so clones, and nearly 70% of those were seen once. The ten top clones hold more than 9% of the sample. Sequencing input: PBMCs. Source of these receptors: a man aged 30 to 45 in good health and CMV-seropositive.

The genes are TRBV7-2 and TRBJ2-5; tentatively, D is TRBD2 (6 bases). Trimming took 4 bases from V and 2 from J, leaving 14 bases between them. Per the germline V gene, CDR1 is SGHTA and CDR2 is FQGNSA. The CDR3 extends over 15 amino acids. CDR3 protein: CASSSGGLAQETQYF. The CDR3, as DNA: TGTGCCAGCAGCTCCGGGGGTCTAGCTCAAGAGACCCAGTACTTC.

The rearrangement joins TRBV28 to TRBJ2-1; a possible D gene is TRBD1 (5 bases). The V end lost 5 bases, the J end lost 4 bases, and 15 bases lay between the germline ends. This CDR3 is built from 15 residues. CDR1 is MDHEN and CDR2 is SYDVKM in the germline V gene. The DNA for the CDR3 is TGTGCCAGCAGTATAGGGGCGAGTTGGTACAATGAGCAGTTCTTC. Its protein product is CASSIGASWYNEQFF.

The chain employs TRBV7-2 and TRBJ2-7; no reliable D call. Trimming took 1 base from V and 0 from J, leaving 10 bases between them. Per germline, CDR1 SGHTA and CDR2 FQGNSA. CDR3 length equals 15 residues. This chain's CDR3 is CASSLGQASSYEQYF. The CDR3 nucleotides read TGTGCCAGCAGCTTAGGTCAGGCGAGCTCCTACGAGCAGTACTTC. Looking up the rest from reference TRBV7-2 and TRBJ2-7 gives the full variable domain: GAGVSQSPSNKVTEKGKDVELRCDPISGHTALYWYRQSLGQGLEFLIYFQGNSAPDKSGLPSDRFSAERTGGSVSTLTIQRTQQEDSAVYLCASSLGQASSYEQYFGPGTRLTVT.

This clone was observed a handful of times. The sample carries other DNA sequences with the same CDR3. The chain is built from TRBV9 and TRBJ1-1, with TRBD1 as a possible D gene (5 bases). The V gene lost 0 bases and the J gene lost 1 base, with 7 bases spanning the gap. Looked up from germline, CDR1 is SGDLS and CDR2 is YYNGEE. This CDR3 contains 14 residues. The CDR3 here is CASSVATGNTEAFF. In DNA, the CDR3 is TGTGCCAGCAGCGTAGCAACAGGGAACACTGAAGCTTTCTTT.

The chain joins TRBV2 to TRBJ2-3; 12 nucleotides match TRBD2. The CDR3 loop spans 14 amino acids. The ends lost 10 bases at V and 3 bases at J; junction bases unmatched: 5. Germline lookup yields CDR1 SNHLY and CDR2 FYNNEI. This chain's CDR3 is CATQLAGGTDTQYF. The DNA for the CDR3 is TGTGCCACACAGCTAGCGGGGGGGACAGATACGCAGTATTTT.

This CDR3 reads CASSQEPRGDTQYF. In DNA, the CDR3 is TGCGCCAGCAGCCAAGAACCCAGGGGAGATACGCAGTATTTT. V usage is TRBV4-1 and J usage is TRBJ2-3; possible D gene TRBD1, 6 bases. The germline V gene has CDR1 MGHRA and CDR2 YSYEKL. The CDR3 length is 14 residues. Trimming removed 0 bases from V and 5 bases from J, with 9 bases in between.

The rearrangement links TRBV13 to TRBJ1-4; D remains unclear. V gave up 5 bases and J gave up 8 bases, with 18 bases separating them. This CDR3 is built from 15 residues. The germline V gene has CDR1 PRHDT and CDR2 FYEKMQ (reference sequence). CDR3 protein: CASSARRVLKEKLFF. CDR3 coding DNA: TGTGCCAGCAGCGCGAGGAGGGTGTTAAAGGAAAAACTGTTTTTT.